The 26 T cell receptor beta chains given below trace back to one sample, sequenced in a study of post-analysis software for immune sequencing data. Overall study findings and caveats: Roughly five TRBV segments appeared more often in patients than in controls, and TRBV5-6, TRBV5-1 and TRBV20-1 were among these.

These receptors have no known antigen. cDNA libraries of TCR beta carried unique molecular identifiers. Via MiXCR, TCRdb re-called the PCR reads, giving one row per CDR3 protein. The data contain about 620,000 distinct CDR3 sequences, around 40% of them seen just once; the ten biggest clones take up under 2%. Sequencing was carried out using blood. Receptors originate from a girl aged 10-17 years with multiple sclerosis.

The chain uses TRBV30 and TRBJ1-2; possible D gene TRBD1, 6 bases. CDR1 GTSNPN and CDR2 SVGIG come from the germline V gene (reference sequence). This CDR3 is 12 amino acids long. Trimming stripped 5 bases from V and 8 bases from J, with 15 bases between. The CDR3 nucleotides read TGTGCCTGGGACCAGGGGTCAGAGGGCTACACCTTC. Its protein is CAWDQGSEGYTF.

The chain joins TRBV7-2 to TRBJ2-7, with D perhaps TRBD2 (6 bases). The better agreement between TRBJ2-5 and the DNA end casts doubt on the J call. This CDR3 is built from 16 residues. CDR1 is SGHTA and CDR2 is FQGNSA in the germline V gene. Here the CDR3 reads CASSGWWGVQGETQYF. CDR3 coding DNA: TGTGCCAGCAGCGGCTGGTGGGGGGTGCAAGGCGAGACCCAGTACTTC.

V usage is TRBV6-5 and J usage is TRBJ1-2; no clear D gene. The CDR3 sequence is 13 residues long. Per germline, CDR1 MNHEY and CDR2 SVGAGI. V was trimmed by 0 bases and J by 9 bases, leaving 11 bases between them. The CDR3 here is CASSYSADLSYTF. In DNA form, the CDR3 reads TGTGCCAGCAGTTACTCGGCGGATCTCAGCTACACCTTC.

The CDR3 spells CSAEKRGGYNEQFF. CDR3 in DNA: TGCAGTGCGGAAAAGAGGGGGGGTTACAATGAGCAGTTCTTC. The chain is built from TRBV20-1 and TRBJ2-1; TRBD2 is a possible D gene (7 bases). CDR1 and CDR2 (germline): DFQATT, SNEGSKA (reference sequence). V lost 6 bases and J lost 4, with 16 bases in between. This CDR3 comprises 14 residues.

This clonotype has only a few counts. The chain has TRBV27 and TRBJ1-6; D not resolved. Germline CDR1 is MNHEY and CDR2 is SMNVEV (reference sequence). V lost 3 bases, J lost 0 bases, and 6 bases lay in between. The CDR3 runs 15 residues. The CDR3 spells CASSFRLSYNSPLHF. The CDR3, as DNA: TGTGCCAGCAGTTTTAGGCTCTCCTATAATTCACCCCTCCACTTT.

The V call is TRBV5-1, the J call TRBJ2-7; D assignment may be TRBD1 or TRBD2 (5 bases each). CDR3 length: 15 residues. Germline CDR1 is SGHRS and CDR2 is YFSETQ. The V gene lost 4 bases and the J gene lost 3 bases, with 17 bases spanning the gap. Written as DNA, the CDR3 is TGCGCCAGCAGCCTATGGGACGGAAGAGACTACGAGCAGTACTTC. Its protein is CASSLWDGRDYEQYF.

This clonotype was counted a few times. The gene calls are TRBV9 and TRBJ2-4, with D perhaps matching TRBD1 or TRBD2 (6 bases each). The CDR3 has 17 residues. Trimming stripped 2 bases from V and 0 bases from J, with 15 bases between. The germline V gene encodes CDR1 SGDLS and CDR2 YYNGEE. CDR3 in DNA: TGTGCCAGCAGCGTCGGGGGCGCCAGGGTAGCCAAAAACATTCAGTACTTC. It specifies CASSVGGARVAKNIQYF.

The V and J genes are TRBV9 and TRBJ1-5; D not certain. The CDR3 contains 15 residues. Germline-derived CDR1 and CDR2 are SGDLS and YYNGEE. The V and J ends lost 0 bases and 1 base respectively, with 8 bases between them. CDR3 coding DNA: TGTGCCAGCAGCGTAGCGGGTAACAGCAATCAGCCCCAGCATTTT. Protein product: CASSVAGNSNQPQHF.

V usage is TRBV12-3 or TRBV12-4 and J usage is TRBJ2-5, with unresolved D. The V end lost 3 bases, the J end lost 3 bases, and 14 bases lay between the germline ends. This CDR3 contains 15 residues. The CDR3 DNA sequence: TGTGCCAGCAGTTTTCCACGGTTAGGCGAAGAGACCCAGTACTTC. Its protein product is CASSFPRLGEETQYF.

This clonotype was detected only a few times. The chain carries TRBV4-1 and TRBJ2-7, with D possibly matching TRBD1 (6 bases). The germline V gene encodes CDR1 MGHRA and CDR2 YSYEKL. V was pared by 5 bases and J by 3 bases, with 14 bases between. This CDR3 contains 14 residues. The CDR3 region is CASSYPGQNYEQYF. The CDR3 DNA sequence: TGCGCCAGCAGCTATCCCGGACAGAACTACGAGCAGTACTTC.

This clonotype appeared a few times. The J gene is TRBJ1-2, the V gene TRBV12-3 or TRBV12-4; 7 positions agree with TRBD1. The CDR3 has 13 amino acids. After removal of 5 bases from V and 7 bases from J, the junction contained 7 bases not matched to a gene. CDR3 coding DNA: TGTGCCAGCAGTCCCCTCAGGGGGGGTGGCTACACCTTC. It translates to CASSPLRGGGYTF.

The chain links TRBV12-3 or TRBV12-4 to TRBJ2-1, with TRBD2 as a possible D gene (5 bases). V lost 1 base, J lost 5 bases, and 21 bases lay in between. CDR3 size: 18 residues. The CDR3: CASSLEGRGLVRDNEQFF. The CDR3 bases are TGTGCCAGCAGTTTAGAGGGTAGAGGGCTAGTACGGGACAATGAGCAGTTCTTC.

This chain connects TRBV6-5 to TRBJ2-1; maybe TRBD2 (5 bases). The germline V gene has CDR1 MNHEY and CDR2 SVGAGI. This CDR3 has 13 amino acids. Trimming removed 5 bases at V and 4 bases at J, with 9 bases between. Written as DNA, the CDR3 is TGTGCCAGCAGTCCCACTAGGTACAATGAGCAGTTCTTC. Translated, it gives CASSPTRYNEQFF.

J is TRBJ1-1 and V is TRBV29-1; the D is unclear. The CDR3 runs to 13 residues. Per germline, CDR1 SQVTM and CDR2 ANQGSEA. The V and J ends lost 7 bases and 2 bases respectively, with 14 bases between them. CDR3 region: CSAVTKTNTEAFF. In nucleotides, the CDR3 is TGCAGCGCCGTTACAAAAACAAACACTGAAGCTTTCTTT. The variable domain in full, with the rest retrieved from reference TRBV29-1 and TRBJ1-1, is SAVISQKPSRDICQRGTSLTIQCQVDSQVTMMFWYRQQPGQSLTLIATANQGSEATYESGFVIDKFPISRPNLTFSTLTVSNMSPEDSSIYLCSAVTKTNTEAFFGQGTRLTVV.

The chain links TRBV4-1 to TRBJ2-7; TRBD1 or TRBD2 may be the D gene (5 bases each). Trimming shortened V by 4 bases and J by 6 bases, and 16 bases separated the two germline ends. CDR3 length: 14 residues. Germline loops: CDR1 MGHRA, CDR2 YSYEKL. This CDR3 reads CASSLAPGTGEQYF. Written as DNA, the CDR3 is TGCGCCAGCAGCCTCGCACCTGGGACCGGCGAGCAGTACTTC.

The chain joins TRBV5-1 to TRBJ2-3; 12 bases match TRBD2. There are 15 residues in the CDR3. Germline V gene sequence: CDR1 SGHRS, CDR2 YFSETQ. V lost 7 bases, J lost 6 bases, and 9 bases stayed unmatched. This CDR3 reads CASGELAGGSDTQYF. As DNA, the CDR3 is TGCGCCAGCGGCGAACTAGCGGGAGGTTCCGATACGCAGTATTTT.

The V gene is TRBV7-9, the J gene TRBJ1-2; no clear D gene. CDR3 length equals 13 residues. Trimming pared 0 bases from V and 8 bases from J, leaving 10 bases between. In germline, CDR1 is SEHNR, CDR2 FQNEAQ (reference sequence). The CDR3 protein is CASSLADPSGYTF. The CDR3 DNA is TGTGCCAGCAGCTTAGCAGATCCCTCGGGCTACACCTTC.

J is TRBJ1-2 and V is TRBV7-9; D is possibly TRBD1 (5 bases). This CDR3 is 17 amino acids long. Per germline, CDR1 SEHNR and CDR2 FQNEAQ (reference sequence). V lost 4 bases and J 0 bases, leaving 18 bases between the germline ends. The CDR3 sequence is CASSSPVRDRANYGYTF. Here the CDR3 DNA reads TGTGCCAGCAGCTCGCCGGTGCGGGACCGAGCTAACTATGGCTACACCTTC. Complete variable domain (other parts from reference TRBV7-9 and TRBJ1-2): DTGVSQNPRHKITKRGQNVTFRCDPISEHNRLYWYRQTLGQGPEFLTYFQNEAQLEKSRLLSDRFSAERPKGSFSTLEIQRTEQGDSAMYLCASSSPVRDRANYGYTFGSGTRLTVV.

The chain uses TRBV11-2 and TRBJ2-3; tentatively, D is TRBD2 (7 bases). Trimming shortened V by 5 bases and J by 6 bases, and 21 bases separated the two germline ends. This CDR3 is 16 amino acids long. CDR1 is SGHAT and CDR2 is FQNNGV in the germline V gene. The CDR3 region is CASSHNLGAGVDTQYF. In DNA form, the CDR3 reads TGTGCCAGCAGCCACAACCTGGGGGCGGGGGTGGATACGCAGTATTTT.

This chain joins TRBV4-1 and TRBJ2-3; 7 bases line up with TRBD2. V shed 0 bases, J shed 3 bases, and the junction held 9 bases outside the gene matches. The CDR3 covers 17 residues. Germline CDR1 and CDR2: MGHRA and YSYEKL. CDR3 amino acids: CASSQDPVGGLTDTQYF. CDR3 in DNA: TGCGCCAGCAGCCAAGATCCTGTGGGAGGGCTGACAGATACGCAGTATTTT.

This clonotype was recorded a few times. The V gene is TRBV6-6, the J gene TRBJ2-5; D is possibly TRBD1 (5 bases). This CDR3 comprises 13 residues. The germline V gene has CDR1 MNHNY and CDR2 SVGAGI (reference sequence). Trimming took off 6 bases at V and 5 bases at J, with 13 bases between the two ends. The CDR3 sequence: CASSQGTRETQYF. The CDR3 DNA follows: TGTGCCAGCAGCCAGGGTACCCGCGAGACCCAGTACTTC.

V gene TRBV7-9 combines with J gene TRBJ1-1; the D is unclear. The ends were cut back, 0 bases at V and 2 bases at J, with 7 bases in the middle. The CDR3 has 14 amino acids. Germline V gene sequence: CDR1 SEHNR, CDR2 FQNEAQ (reference sequence). CDR3 region: CASSLATLNTEAFF. The CDR3 nucleotides read TGTGCCAGCAGCTTAGCCACACTTAACACTGAAGCTTTCTTT.

This clonotype was seen more than once but under ten times. V gene TRBV7-3 combines with J gene TRBJ2-1, with 7 bases that match TRBD2. Germline V gives CDR1 SGHTA, CDR2 FQGTGA. The junction had 6 bases not matched to a gene; V was cut back by 5 bases and J by 5 bases. This CDR3 has 14 amino acids. The CDR3 sequence: CASSMGLTDNEQFF. CDR3 in DNA: TGTGCCAGCAGCATGGGACTAACCGACAATGAGCAGTTCTTC. Filled out from reference TRBV7-3 and TRBJ2-1, the complete variable domain reads GAGVSQTPSNKVTEKGKYVELRCDPISGHTALYWYRQSLGQGPEFLIYFQGTGAADDSGLPNDRFFAVRPEGSVSTLKIQRTERGDSAVYLCASSMGLTDNEQFFGPGTRLTVL.

V is TRBV6-2 or TRBV6-3 and J is TRBJ1-1, with D unresolved. Germline CDR1 MNHEY, CDR2 SVGEGT. Trimming took 6 bases from V and 1 from J, leaving 15 bases between them. This CDR3 is 15 amino acids long. The CDR3 bases are TGTGCCAGCAGGACGATCCGGGCCGCGAACACTGAAGCTTTCTTT. Its translation is CASRTIRAANTEAFF.

This clonotype was detected only a few times. The chain joins TRBV7-6 to TRBJ2-7, with 7 bases aligning to TRBD1. The germline V gene has CDR1 SGHVS and CDR2 FNYEAQ. With V trimmed by 5 bases and J by 2 bases, 6 bases remained unmatched. This CDR3 spans 14 amino acids. CDR3 in DNA: TGTGCCAGCAGCCCTAACAGGGGAACCTACGAGCAGTACTTC. Its protein product is CASSPNRGTYEQYF.

There are a few counts of this clonotype. Here the CDR3 DNA reads TGTGCCAGCAGTTTGCAGGGGGCAGGTGAAAAACTGTTTTTT. Its protein is CASSLQGAGEKLFF. V gene TRBV12-3 or TRBV12-4 combines with J gene TRBJ1-4; TRBD1 matches at 8 bases. This CDR3 is 14 amino acids long. With 3 bases clipped from V and 7 bases from J, the junction kept 4 bases outside the gene matches.